Listed here is a single T cell receptor beta chain. These data are taken from a study of response to subunit inactivated influenza vaccine. TCRdb re-analysed the RT-PCR reads in MiXCR, keeping a single row per CDR3 protein. The repertoire holds about 570,000 distinct CDR3 sequences, with approximately 10% as singletons. V lost 1 base to trimming and J lost 5 bases; unmatched junction nucleotides: 20. This CDR3 is built from 20 residues. Germline V CDR1 and CDR2: LGHNA, YNFKEQ. The same data also contributed to another study, on T cells expressing NK-cell markers. Per that paper: As the method of synthesis, 5'RACE template switching with UMIs yielded TCR beta cDNA. What restricted sorting to alpha-beta TCR T cells in several experiments was an anti-gamma-delta TCR antibody.

The clonotype originates from a man aged 50-59 years who received an inactivated influenza vaccine. The specimen was PBMCs from blood, collected on the day of vaccination. The chain carries TRBV4-2 and TRBJ2-5; TRBD2 agrees at 9 bases. The CDR3 is CASSQASGLGRGRAGETQYF. In DNA, the CDR3 is TGTGCCAGCAGCCAAGCGAGCGGACTAGGGCGCGGGAGGGCCGGGGAGACCCAGTACTTC.